These 12 T cell receptor beta chains were all obtained from the same sample, sequenced in a study of T cell responses to AZD1222 COVID-19 vaccine. TCRdb keeps only in-frame clones here, not all; method: immunoSEQ multiplex PCR. The table includes approximately 160,000 clones, 75% to 95% detected once. Sequenced here: peripheral blood, sampled on day 0 of AZD1222 vaccination. The receptors were sampled from an adult in good health.

J is TRBJ2-1 and V is TRBV4-1, with 13 bases identical to TRBD2. There are 17 residues in the CDR3. With V trimmed by 0 bases and J by 3 bases, 2 bases remained unmatched. Germline V gene data show CDR1 as MGHRA and CDR2 as YSYEKL. CDR3 in amino acids: CASSQEGLAGHYNEQFF. DNA of the CDR3: TGCGCCAGCAGCCAAGAGGGACTAGCGGGGCACTACAATGAGCAGTTCTTC.

The chain employs TRBV19 and TRBJ1-2; D is unclear. Germline V gene sequence: CDR1 LNHDA, CDR2 SQIVND (reference sequence). CDR3 length: 14 residues. V shed 4 bases and J shed 0 bases, with 9 bases lying between them. The CDR3 loop is CASSTLEANYGYTF. The CDR3 DNA reads TGTGCCAGTAGTACCCTTGAAGCTAACTATGGCTACACCTTC.

This chain links TRBV4-1 with TRBJ1-2; tentatively, D is TRBD1 (6 bases). Germline V gene sequence: CDR1 MGHRA, CDR2 YSYEKL. Trimming pared 1 base from V and 5 bases from J, leaving 11 bases between. The CDR3 has 14 residues. CDR3 DNA sequence: TGCGCCAGCAGCCAAGTTGGCCAGGGGTATGGCTACACCTTC. Its translation is CASSQVGQGYGYTF.

The genes are TRBV2 and TRBJ2-1; D may be TRBD2 (6 bases). The V gene lost 5 bases and the J gene lost 7 bases, with 15 bases spanning the gap. Germline lookup yields CDR1 SNHLY and CDR2 FYNNEI. The CDR3 totals 14 residues. This CDR3 reads CASSWRRRENEQFF. CDR3 nucleotide sequence: TGTGCCAGCAGTTGGAGGAGGAGGGAAAATGAGCAGTTCTTC.

The chain has TRBV6-5 and TRBJ1-1; D uncertain. The CDR3 consists of 14 residues. Germline V gene lookup returns CDR1 MNHEY and CDR2 SVGAGI. V was clipped by 6 bases and J by 0 bases, with 11 bases between them. CDR3 protein: CASRDGVMNTEAFF. Here the CDR3 DNA reads TGTGCCAGCAGAGACGGGGTGATGAACACTGAAGCTTTCTTT.

The chain recombines TRBV6-5 with TRBJ1-3; 7 bases map to TRBD1. V lost 6 bases, J lost 0 bases, and 5 bases stayed unmatched. Germline CDR1 MNHEY, CDR2 SVGAGI. This CDR3 is 15 amino acids long. CDR3 nucleotide sequence: TGTGCCAGCAGAGGATACAGGGGCTCTGGAAACACCATATATTTT. It specifies CASRGYRGSGNTIYF.

This clone was observed a handful of times. The rearrangement joins TRBV30 to TRBJ1-1; D is unclear. Germline-derived CDR1 and CDR2 are GTSNPN and SVGIG (reference sequence). The CDR3 totals 14 residues. The germline V and J ends were trimmed by 3 bases and 3 bases, with 14 bases remaining between them. CDR3 sequence reads: CAWSADPKDTEAFF. CDR3 sequence (DNA): TGTGCCTGGAGCGCCGATCCGAAGGACACTGAAGCTTTCTTT.

This clone has just one count. J is TRBJ2-1 and V is TRBV5-1, with 9 bases matching TRBD2. The CDR3 loop spans 15 amino acids. V trimming: 3 bases; J trimming: 9 bases; junction bases outside the gene matches: 10. CDR1 is SGHRS and CDR2 is YFSETQ in the germline V gene. The chain's CDR3 is CASSSTSGPIIEQFF. For the CDR3, the DNA is TGCGCCAGCAGCTCGACTAGCGGCCCCATTATTGAGCAGTTCTTC.

The rearrangement joins TRBV12-3 or TRBV12-4 to TRBJ1-1; D remains unclear. V was shortened by 7 bases and J by 7 bases, with 13 bases between the two germline ends. This CDR3 has 12 residues. The CDR3: CASTRLGFEAFF. The CDR3 DNA is TGTGCCAGCACCCGATTAGGTTTTGAAGCTTTCTTT.

The chain combines TRBV2 with TRBJ2-7; D not resolved. Germline assignment: CDR1 SNHLY and CDR2 FYNNEI. Trimming took off 1 base at V and 6 bases at J, with 4 bases between the two ends. This CDR3 is built from 11 residues. The CDR3 region is CASSEVAEQYF. CDR3 nucleotides: TGTGCCAGCAGTGAAGTTGCCGAGCAGTACTTC.

The V and J genes are TRBV2 and TRBJ2-3; 8 bases line up with TRBD2. V shed 8 bases, J shed 0 bases, and the junction held 10 bases outside the gene matches. Germline values: CDR1 SNHLY, CDR2 FYNNEI. The CDR3 is 16 residues long. CDR3 DNA: TGTGCCAGCTCGAAAGAGGCTAGCGGGAGCACAGATACGCAGTATTTT. Amino acids: CASSKEASGSTDTQYF.

The chain links TRBV6-5 to TRBJ1-1; tentative D call: TRBD1 (5 bases). The germline gives CDR1 MNHEY, CDR2 SVGAGI. The CDR3 extends over 13 amino acids. V was clipped by 4 bases and J by 5 bases, with 11 bases between them. CDR3 DNA: TGTGCCAGCAGTTTTACTGGGGGTACTGAAGCTTTCTTT. This sequence encodes CASSFTGGTEAFF.